The clone carrying this T cell receptor beta chain appeared once. Under the authors' procedure: It was from reference gene primer amplification that nucleated cell counts were estimated. Profiled with immunoSEQ multiplex PCR; TCRdb holds only in-frame clones, not every one. That table gives V, J and clone size, and the DNA gave D and trimming. The sample includes roughly 90,000 clones, 75% to 85% seen only once; the top ten take approximately 10%. This entry is derived from a study of blood T cell repertoires in COVID-19. The CDR3 contains 12 residues. Germline V lookup: CDR1 SGHRS, CDR2 YFSETQ. Deletions cut 5 bases from V and 1 base from J, with 6 bases between.

The sequence was obtained from a woman in her seventies with acute or convalescent COVID-19. Specimen: peripheral blood. This chain uses TRBV5-1 with TRBJ1-1, with D unclear. CDR3 DNA sequence: TGCGCCAGCAGATATAGGAACACTGAAGCTTTCTTT. This sequence encodes CASRYRNTEAFF. The full variable domain, with the rest looked up from reference TRBV5-1 and TRBJ1-1, is KAGVTQTPRYLIKTRGQQVTLSCSPISGHRSVSWYQQTPGQGLQFLFEYFSETQRNKGNFPGRFSGRQFSNSRSEMNVSTLELGDSALYLCASRYRNTEAFFGQGTRLTVV.